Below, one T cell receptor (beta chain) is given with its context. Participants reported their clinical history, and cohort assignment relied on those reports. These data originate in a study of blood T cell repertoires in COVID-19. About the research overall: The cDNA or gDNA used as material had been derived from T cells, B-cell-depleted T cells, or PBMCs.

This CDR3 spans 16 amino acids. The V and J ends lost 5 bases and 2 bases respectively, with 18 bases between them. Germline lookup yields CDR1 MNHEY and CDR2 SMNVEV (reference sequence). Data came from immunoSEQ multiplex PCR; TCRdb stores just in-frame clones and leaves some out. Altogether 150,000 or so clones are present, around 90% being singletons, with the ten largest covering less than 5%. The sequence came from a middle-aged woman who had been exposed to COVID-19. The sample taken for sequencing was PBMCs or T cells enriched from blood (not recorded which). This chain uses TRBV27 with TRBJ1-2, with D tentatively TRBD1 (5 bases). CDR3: CASSVTATILNYGYTF. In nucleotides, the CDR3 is TGTGCCAGCAGTGTGACAGCTACGATTCTAAACTATGGCTACACCTTC.